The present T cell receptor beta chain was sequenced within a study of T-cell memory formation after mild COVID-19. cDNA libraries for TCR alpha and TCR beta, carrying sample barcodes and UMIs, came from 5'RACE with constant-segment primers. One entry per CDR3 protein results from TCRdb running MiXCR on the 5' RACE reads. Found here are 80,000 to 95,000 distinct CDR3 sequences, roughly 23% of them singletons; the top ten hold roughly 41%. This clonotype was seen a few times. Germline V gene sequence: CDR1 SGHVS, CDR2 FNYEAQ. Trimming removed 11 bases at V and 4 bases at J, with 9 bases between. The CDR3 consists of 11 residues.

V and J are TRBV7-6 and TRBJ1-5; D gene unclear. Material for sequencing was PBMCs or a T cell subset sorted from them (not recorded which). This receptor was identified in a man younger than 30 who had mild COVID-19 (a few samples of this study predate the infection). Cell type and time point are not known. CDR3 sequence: CAERRNQPQHF. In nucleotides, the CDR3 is TGTGCCGAACGGAGGAATCAGCCCCAGCATTTT. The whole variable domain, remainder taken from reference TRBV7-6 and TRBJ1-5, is GAGVSQSPRYKVTKRGQDVALRCDPISGHVSLYWYRQALGQGPEFLTYFNYEAQQDKSGLPNDRFSAERPEGSISTLTIQRTEQRDSAMYRCAERRNQPQHFGDGTRLSIL.